This T cell receptor beta chain was retrieved from a study of blood T cell repertoires in COVID-19. Germline V CDR1 and CDR2: SGHDN, FVKESK. CDR3 length: 14 residues. V lost 4 bases, J lost 1 base, and 1 base stayed unmatched. TCRdb's table, derived via immunoSEQ multiplex PCR, lists solely in-frame clones and lacks some. The sample holds 60,000 to 70,000 clones, 88% seen once. Sequenced: peripheral blood. This receptor was taken from a woman aged 55 to 70 with COVID-19, enrolled during active disease. The chain employs TRBV14 and TRBJ2-3; 8 bases agree with TRBD2. CDR3 residues: CASSPGLGTDTQYF. In nucleotides, the CDR3 is TGTGCCAGCAGCCCGGGACTAGGCACAGATACGCAGTATTTT. The full variable domain, completed using reference TRBV14 and TRBJ2-3, is EAGVTQFPSHSVIEKGQTVTLRCDPISGHDNLYWYRRVMGKEIKFLLHFVKESKQDESGMPNNRFLAERTGGTYSTLKVQPAELEDSGVYFCASSPGLGTDTQYFGPGTRLTVL.